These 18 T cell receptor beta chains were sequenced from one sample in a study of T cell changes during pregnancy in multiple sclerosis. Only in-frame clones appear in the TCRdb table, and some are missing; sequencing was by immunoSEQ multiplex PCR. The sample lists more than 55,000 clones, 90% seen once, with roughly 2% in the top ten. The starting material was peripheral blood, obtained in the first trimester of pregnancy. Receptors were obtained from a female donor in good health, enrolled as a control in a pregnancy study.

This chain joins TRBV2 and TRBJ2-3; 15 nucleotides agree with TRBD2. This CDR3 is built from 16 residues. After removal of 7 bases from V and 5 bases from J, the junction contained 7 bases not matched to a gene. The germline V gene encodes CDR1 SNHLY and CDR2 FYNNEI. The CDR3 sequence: CASTNPGLAGGDTQYF. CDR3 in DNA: TGTGCCAGCACCAATCCGGGACTAGCGGGAGGAGATACGCAGTATTTT.

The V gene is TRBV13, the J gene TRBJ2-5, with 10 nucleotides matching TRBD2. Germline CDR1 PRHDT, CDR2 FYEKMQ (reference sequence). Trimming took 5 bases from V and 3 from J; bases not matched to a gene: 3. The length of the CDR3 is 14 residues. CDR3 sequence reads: CASSTTSGEETQYF. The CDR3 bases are TGTGCCAGCAGCACTACTAGCGGGGAAGAGACCCAGTACTTC.

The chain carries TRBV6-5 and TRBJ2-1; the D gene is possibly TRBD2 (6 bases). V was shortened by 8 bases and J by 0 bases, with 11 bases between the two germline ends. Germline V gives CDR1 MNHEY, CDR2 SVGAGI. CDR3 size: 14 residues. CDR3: CASHLGGSYNEQFF. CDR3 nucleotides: TGTGCCAGCCACCTCGGGGGCTCCTACAATGAGCAGTTCTTC.

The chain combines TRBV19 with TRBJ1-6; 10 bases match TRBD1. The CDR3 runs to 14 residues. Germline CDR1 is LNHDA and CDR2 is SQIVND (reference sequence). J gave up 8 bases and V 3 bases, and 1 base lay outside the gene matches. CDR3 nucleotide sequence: TGTGCCAGTAGTATCGGGACAGGGGATTCACCCCTCCACTTT. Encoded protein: CASSIGTGDSPLHF.

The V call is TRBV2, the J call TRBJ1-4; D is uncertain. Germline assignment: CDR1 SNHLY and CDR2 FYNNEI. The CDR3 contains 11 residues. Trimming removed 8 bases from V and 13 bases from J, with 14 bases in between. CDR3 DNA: TGTGCCAGCTGGGAGGGCCTCGGACTGTTTTTT. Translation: CASWEGLGLFF.

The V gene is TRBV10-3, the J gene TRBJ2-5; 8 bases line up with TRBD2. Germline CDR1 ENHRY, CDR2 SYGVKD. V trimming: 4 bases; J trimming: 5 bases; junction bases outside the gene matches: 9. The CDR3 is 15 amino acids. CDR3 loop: CAISASGGPEETQYF. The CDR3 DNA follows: TGTGCCATCAGTGCTTCGGGAGGGCCAGAGGAGACCCAGTACTTC.

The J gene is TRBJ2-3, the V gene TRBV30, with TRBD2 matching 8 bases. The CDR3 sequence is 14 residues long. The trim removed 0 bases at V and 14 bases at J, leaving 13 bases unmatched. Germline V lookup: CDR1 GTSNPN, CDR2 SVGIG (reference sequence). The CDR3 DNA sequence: TGTGCCTGGAGTGTAATCGCCACAGCGGGGGTGAGGTATTTT. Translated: CAWSVIATAGVRYF. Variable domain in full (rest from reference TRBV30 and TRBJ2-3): SQTIHQWPATLVQPVGSPLSLECTVEGTSNPNLYWYRQAAGRGLQLLFYSVGIGQISSEVPQNLSASRPQDRQFILSSKKLLLSDSGFYLCAWSVIATAGVRYFGPGTRLTVL.

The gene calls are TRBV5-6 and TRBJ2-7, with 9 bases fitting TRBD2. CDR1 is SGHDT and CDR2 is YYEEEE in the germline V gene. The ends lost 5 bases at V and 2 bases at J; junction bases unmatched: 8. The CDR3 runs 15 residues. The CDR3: CASSHGTSWPYEQYF. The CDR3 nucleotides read TGTGCCAGCAGTCACGGGACTAGCTGGCCCTACGAGCAGTACTTC.

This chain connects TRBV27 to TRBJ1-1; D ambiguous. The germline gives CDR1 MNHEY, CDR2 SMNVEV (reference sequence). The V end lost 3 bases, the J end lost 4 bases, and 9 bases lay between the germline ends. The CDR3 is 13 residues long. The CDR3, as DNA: TGTGCCAGCAGTTTGGGTAGAGGCACTGAAGCTTTCTTT. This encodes CASSLGRGTEAFF.

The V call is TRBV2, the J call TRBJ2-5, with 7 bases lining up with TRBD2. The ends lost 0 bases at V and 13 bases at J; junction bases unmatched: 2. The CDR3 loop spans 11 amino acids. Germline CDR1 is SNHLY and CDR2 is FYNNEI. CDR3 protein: CASSEAPGGYF. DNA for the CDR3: TGTGCCAGCAGTGAAGCGCCGGGAGGGTACTTC.

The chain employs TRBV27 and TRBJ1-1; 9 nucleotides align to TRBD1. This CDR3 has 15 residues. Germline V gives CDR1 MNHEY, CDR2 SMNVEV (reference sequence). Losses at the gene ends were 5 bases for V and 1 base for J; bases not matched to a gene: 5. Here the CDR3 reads CASSRTGGWNTEAFF. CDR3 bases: TGTGCCAGCAGTAGAACAGGGGGCTGGAACACTGAAGCTTTCTTT.

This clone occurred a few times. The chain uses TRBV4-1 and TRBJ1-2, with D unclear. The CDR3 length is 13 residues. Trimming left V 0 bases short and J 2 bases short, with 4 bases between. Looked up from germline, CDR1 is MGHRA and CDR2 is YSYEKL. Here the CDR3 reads CASSQERNYGYTF. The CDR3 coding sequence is TGCGCCAGCAGCCAAGAGCGGAACTATGGCTACACCTTC.

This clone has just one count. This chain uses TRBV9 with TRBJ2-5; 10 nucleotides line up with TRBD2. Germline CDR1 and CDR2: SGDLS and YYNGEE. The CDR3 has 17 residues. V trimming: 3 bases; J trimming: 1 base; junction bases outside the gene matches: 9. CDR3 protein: CASSAPIAGGFQETQYF. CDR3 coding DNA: TGTGCCAGCAGCGCCCCTATAGCGGGGGGCTTCCAAGAGACCCAGTACTTC.

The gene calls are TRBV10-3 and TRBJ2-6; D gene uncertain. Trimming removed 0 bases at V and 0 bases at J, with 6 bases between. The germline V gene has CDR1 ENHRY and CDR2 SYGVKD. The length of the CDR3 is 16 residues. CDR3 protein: CAISESGLSGANVLTF. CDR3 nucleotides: TGTGCCATCAGTGAGTCGGGCCTCTCTGGGGCCAACGTCCTGACTTTC.

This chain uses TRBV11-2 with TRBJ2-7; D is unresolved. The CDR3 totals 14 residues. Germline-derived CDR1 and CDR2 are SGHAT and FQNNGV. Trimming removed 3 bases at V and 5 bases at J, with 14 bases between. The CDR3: CASSFYRALDEQYF. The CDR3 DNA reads TGTGCCAGCAGCTTTTACAGAGCCTTGGACGAGCAGTACTTC. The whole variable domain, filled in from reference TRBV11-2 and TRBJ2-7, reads EAGVAQSPRYKIIEKRQSVAFWCNPISGHATLYWYQQILGQGPKLLIQFQNNGVVDDSQLPKDRFSAERLKGVDSTLKIQPAKLEDSAVYLCASSFYRALDEQYFGPGTRLTVT.

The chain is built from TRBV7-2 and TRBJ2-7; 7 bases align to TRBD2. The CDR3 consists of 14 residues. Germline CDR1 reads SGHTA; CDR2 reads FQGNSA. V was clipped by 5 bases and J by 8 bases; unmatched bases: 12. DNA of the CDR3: TGTGCCAGCAGCCCCCCCGGGACTACAGCCAAGCAGTACTTC. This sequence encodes CASSPPGTTAKQYF.

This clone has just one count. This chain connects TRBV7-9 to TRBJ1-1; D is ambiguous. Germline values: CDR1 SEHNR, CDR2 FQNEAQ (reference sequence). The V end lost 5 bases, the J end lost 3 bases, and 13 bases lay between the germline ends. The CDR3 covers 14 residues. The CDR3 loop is CASSQSWRDTEAFF. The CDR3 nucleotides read TGTGCCAGCAGCCAAAGTTGGAGGGACACTGAAGCTTTCTTT.

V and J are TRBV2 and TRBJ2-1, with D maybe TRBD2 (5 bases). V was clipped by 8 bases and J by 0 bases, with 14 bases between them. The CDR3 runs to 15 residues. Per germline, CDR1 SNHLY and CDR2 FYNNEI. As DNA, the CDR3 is TGTGCCAGCGAGGAGGACCCCAGCTCCTACAATGAGCAGTTCTTC. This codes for CASEEDPSSYNEQFF.